This T cell receptor beta chain was sequenced for a study of T cells in Graves' hyperthyroidism and ophthalmopathy. Overall study context: Peripheral blood was secured at the point of initial diagnosis, before any treatment.

The CDR3 has 16 residues. The germline V gene has CDR1 SGHAT and CDR2 FQDESV (reference sequence). As for this clonotype: Its antigen is unidentified. One end of the junction fails to match germline, which may point to a read error.

Broader study findings: Blood also contained most expanded thyroid clonotypes above 0.001.

These patients, aged 18 to 65, had recently diagnosed hyperthyroidism lasting under 2 months. Regions amplified from RNA transcripts were the TCR beta CDR3 regions. The TCR CDR3 first-round RT-PCR relied on the HTBI primer set. MiXCR, applied by TCRdb to the multiplex PCR reads, yields one record per CDR3 protein. The sample carries roughly 700,000 distinct CDR3 sequences, approximately 40% recorded once. The sequenced sample consisted of blood. V and J are TRBV11-1 and TRBJ2-5, with 11 bases lining up with TRBD2. The sequence derives from a woman aged 40-49 years with Graves' hyperthyroidism. CDR3 in amino acids: CASSPRLAGPQETQCF. As DNA, the CDR3 is TGTGCCAGCAGCCCCAGACTAGCGGGACCACAAGAGACCCAGTGCTTC.